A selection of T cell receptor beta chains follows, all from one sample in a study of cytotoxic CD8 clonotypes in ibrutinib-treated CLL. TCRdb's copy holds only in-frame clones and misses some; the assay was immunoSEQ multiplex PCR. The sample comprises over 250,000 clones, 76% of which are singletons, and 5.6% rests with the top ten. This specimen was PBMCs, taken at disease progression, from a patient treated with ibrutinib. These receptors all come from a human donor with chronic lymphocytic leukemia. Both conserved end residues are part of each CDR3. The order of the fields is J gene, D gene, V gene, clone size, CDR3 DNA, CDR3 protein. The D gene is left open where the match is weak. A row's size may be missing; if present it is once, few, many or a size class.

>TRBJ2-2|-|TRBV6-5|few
TGTGCCAGCAGGGGTTCCAACACCGGGGAGCTGTTTTTT
CASRGSNTGELFF
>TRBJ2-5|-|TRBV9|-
TGTGCCAGCAGCGCCGGGACAATAGAGACCCAGTACTTC
CASSAGTIETQYF
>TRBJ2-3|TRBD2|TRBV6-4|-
TGTGCCAGCAGTGAAGCGGGGAAGCAGTATTTT
CASSEAGKQYF
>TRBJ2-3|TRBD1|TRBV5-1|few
TGCGCCAGCAGCTCCAGGGGGCCTGGAGATACGCAGTATTTT
CASSSRGPGDTQYF
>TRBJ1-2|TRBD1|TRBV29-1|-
TGCAGCGTTGAGGTAAACCCCGGGACAGGGGATAACTATGGCTACACCTTC
CSVEVNPGTGDNYGYTF
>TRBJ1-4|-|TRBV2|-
TGTGCCAGCCTAAGAGGGGGGAATGAAAAACTGTTTTTT
CASLRGGNEKLFF
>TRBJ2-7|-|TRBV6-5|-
TGTGCCAGCAGTTCCAACAGGGTCGTCAACGAGCAGTACTTC
CASSSNRVVNEQYF
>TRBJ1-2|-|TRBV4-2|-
TGTGCCAGCAGCCAAACAGGGAACTATGGCTACACCTTC
CASSQTGNYGYTF
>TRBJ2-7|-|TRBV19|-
TGTGCCAGTAGCACCCAGGTGAGCTCCTACGAGCAGTACTTC
CASSTQVSSYEQYF
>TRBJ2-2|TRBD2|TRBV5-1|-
TGCGCCAGCAGCTTTCCCCCCCCCGGGACTAGCGGGAGATTGACCGGGGAGCTGTTTTTT
CASSFPPPGTSGRLTGELFF
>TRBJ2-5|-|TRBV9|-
TGTGCCAGCAGCGTAGGCAAGGGTTGGGAGACCCAGTACTTC
CASSVGKGWETQYF
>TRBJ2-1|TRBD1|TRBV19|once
TGTGCCAGTAGTAAGGGACAGATTTACAATGAGCAGTTCTTC
CASSKGQIYNEQFF
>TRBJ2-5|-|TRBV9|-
TGTGCCAGCAGCCGTAGGGGGGGCCGTCAAGAGACCCAGTACTTC
CASSRRGGRQETQYF
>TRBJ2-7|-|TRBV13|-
TGTGCCAGCAGCTTAGGCCGGGGCTCCTACGAGCAGTACTTC
CASSLGRGSYEQYF
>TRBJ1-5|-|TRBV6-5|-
TGTGCCAGCAGGCCCCAGGGTTATAGCAATCAGCCCCAGCATTTT
CASRPQGYSNQPQHF
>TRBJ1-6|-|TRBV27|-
TGTGCCAGCACCAACTATAATTCACCCCTCCACTTT
CASTNYNSPLHF